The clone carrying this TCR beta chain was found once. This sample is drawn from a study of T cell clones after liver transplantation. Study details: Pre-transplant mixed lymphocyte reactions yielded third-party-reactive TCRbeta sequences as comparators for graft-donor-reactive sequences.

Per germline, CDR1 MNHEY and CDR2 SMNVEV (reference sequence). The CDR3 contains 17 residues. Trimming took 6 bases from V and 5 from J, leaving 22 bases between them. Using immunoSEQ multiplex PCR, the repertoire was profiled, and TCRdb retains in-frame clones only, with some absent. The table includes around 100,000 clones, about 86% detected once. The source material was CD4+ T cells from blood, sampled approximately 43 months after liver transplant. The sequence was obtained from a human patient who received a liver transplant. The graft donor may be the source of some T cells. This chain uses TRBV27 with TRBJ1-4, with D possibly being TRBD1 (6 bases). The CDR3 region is CASRLTGRGRNNEKLFF. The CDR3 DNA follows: TGTGCCAGCAGGCTCACAGGGAGGGGTAGGAACAATGAAAAACTGTTTTTT.